The 29 T cell receptor beta chains presented below share a single source sample, sequenced in a study of neurological immune-mediated disorders. MiXCR, applied by TCRdb to the 5' RACE reads, yields one record per CDR3 protein. Of about 66,000 distinct CDR3 sequences detected, roughly 3.9% appear once; the ten largest clones hold about 1.5%. Sequenced input: PBMCs. These receptors all stem from a man aged 25 to 40 with multiple sclerosis.

The table lists this clonotype with many counts. The rearrangement links TRBV9 to TRBJ2-1; 10 bases agree with TRBD2. The J segment lost 6 bases and the V segment lost 0 bases, leaving 6 bases of the junction unmatched. Germline V gene lookup returns CDR1 SGDLS and CDR2 YYNGEE. This CDR3 has 16 amino acids. CDR3 loop: CASSVAASGGLNEQFF. For the CDR3, the DNA is TGTGCCAGCAGCGTAGCGGCTAGCGGGGGCCTCAATGAGCAGTTCTTC.

This clonotype was seen repeatedly, ten times or more. The chain couples TRBV5-5 to TRBJ2-7, with TRBD1 identical over 7 bases. CDR1 is SGHKS, CDR2 YYEKEE, per germline (reference sequence). This CDR3 comprises 14 residues. The junction had 5 bases not matched to a gene; V was cut back by 4 bases and J by 1 base. The CDR3 protein is CASSPWTGSYEQYF. The CDR3 DNA sequence: TGTGCCAGCAGCCCCTGGACAGGTTCCTACGAGCAGTACTTC.

This clonotype came up many times. The V call is TRBV3-1, the J call TRBJ2-1; 8 nucleotides align to TRBD2. The CDR3 is 18 residues long. Germline V gene data show CDR1 as LGHDT and CDR2 as YNNKEL (reference sequence). With V trimmed by 3 bases and J by 9 bases, 19 bases remained unmatched. The DNA of the CDR3 is TGTGCCAGCAGCCATCCCACGGGGGGGTCCACCCGTCTTGGTGAGCAGTTCTTC. It encodes CASSHPTGGSTRLGEQFF.

This chain uses TRBV6-2 or TRBV6-3 with TRBJ2-7; a possible D gene is TRBD2 (6 bases). Germline-derived CDR1 and CDR2 are MNHEY and SVGEGT. Trimming took 0 bases from V and 7 from J, leaving 19 bases between them. The CDR3 is made up of 16 amino acids. Here the CDR3 DNA reads TGTGCCAGCAGTTACTCGAGGGGAGGCGGGCGGCAAGAGCAGTACTTC. It specifies CASSYSRGGGRQEQYF.

The J gene is TRBJ1-2, the V gene TRBV12-5; TRBD1 might be the D (6 bases). The germline gives CDR1 LGHNT, CDR2 FRNRAP. V lost 5 bases and J 1 base, leaving 11 bases between the germline ends. The CDR3 extends over 14 amino acids. CDR3 protein: CASGGDTYNYGYTF. In DNA form, the CDR3 reads TGTGCTAGTGGTGGGGACACCTATAACTATGGCTACACCTTC.

In its sample, this clonotype was seen many times. The chain links TRBV4-1 to TRBJ2-2, with D perhaps TRBD2 (6 bases). CDR1 and CDR2 (germline): MGHRA, YSYEKL. Trimming stripped 0 bases from V and 0 bases from J, with 11 bases between. The CDR3 consists of 17 residues. The CDR3 reads CASSQDVAGTNTGELFF. As DNA, the CDR3 is TGCGCCAGCAGCCAAGATGTGGCGGGAACGAACACCGGGGAGCTGTTTTTT.

This clonotype was seen ten or more times. The gene calls are TRBV29-1 and TRBJ2-3; TRBD1 is a possible D gene (5 bases). V dropped 5 bases and J dropped 4 bases, with 16 bases sitting between them. The germline V gene has CDR1 SQVTM and CDR2 ANQGSEA. The CDR3 consists of 14 residues. CDR3 sequence (DNA): TGCAGCGTTTGGGGCGGAATAAACTCAGATACGCAGTATTTT. It encodes CSVWGGINSDTQYF.

Regarding this clonotype: A much larger clone is a single base away; this may be a read error. The chain links TRBV6-2 or TRBV6-3 to TRBJ2-5; D remains ambiguous. The length of the CDR3 is 14 residues. V lost 10 bases to trimming and J lost 0 bases, with 15 bases between them. Germline CDR1 and CDR2: MNHEY and SVGEGT. As DNA, the CDR3 is TGTGCCATCATACATCGGGCTTACCAAGAGACCCAGTACTTC. Residues: CAIIHRAYQETQYF.

This clonotype was seen many times. V and J are TRBV9 and TRBJ2-7, with D possibly being TRBD1 (6 bases). The CDR3 totals 16 residues. The V end lost 0 bases, the J end lost 3 bases, and 16 bases lay between the germline ends. Germline V gene data show CDR1 as SGDLS and CDR2 as YYNGEE. The CDR3 coding sequence is TGTGCCAGCAGCGTAGCCCCCGGGACACCTAACTACGAGCAGTACTTC. This sequence encodes CASSVAPGTPNYEQYF.

Points on this clonotype: A much larger clone lies a single base off, so this may be a read error. This chain uses TRBV6-5 with TRBJ2-7, with 8 bases identical to TRBD1. Near its end, the DNA agrees better with TRBJ2-1, so the J call may be wrong. CDR1 and CDR2 from the germline V gene are MNHEY and SVGAGI. The length of the CDR3 is 17 residues. The CDR3 DNA is TGTGCCAGCAGTTACTCCTTCGGGACAGGCAATACCTACGAGCAGTTCTTC. Encoded protein: CASSYSFGTGNTYEQFF.

The sample holds many counts of this clonotype. The chain recombines TRBV20-1 with TRBJ1-1; D gene unclear. V lost 6 bases to trimming and J lost 1 base, with 9 bases between them. CDR3 length: 12 amino acids. Germline-derived CDR1 and CDR2 are DFQATT and SNEGSKA (reference sequence). CDR3 sequence (DNA): TGCAGTGCCCTTAGGTCGAACACTGAAGCTTTCTTT. Translated, it gives CSALRSNTEAFF.

At least ten counts were recorded for this clonotype. The chain is built from TRBV5-1 and TRBJ1-1, with D possibly matching TRBD1 (6 bases). The CDR3 sequence is 15 residues long. V was shortened by 4 bases and J by 1 base, with 14 bases between the two germline ends. Per germline, CDR1 SGHRS and CDR2 YFSETQ. CDR3 region: CASSEAGTPNTEAFF. The CDR3 DNA follows: TGCGCCAGCAGCGAAGCCGGGACACCGAACACTGAAGCTTTCTTT.

This clonotype has just a few counts. This could be a read error, since a much larger clone is one nucleotide away. Here the CDR3 omits its conserved ending phenylalanine or tryptophan, so a read error is the likely source. This sequence joins TRBV29-1 and TRBJ2-7; the D call may be TRBD1 or TRBD2 (5 bases each). The V gene lost 1 base and the J gene lost 0 bases, with 16 bases spanning the gap. Germline assignment: CDR1 SQVTM and CDR2 ANQGSEA. CDR3 size: 16 residues. The CDR3 DNA reads TGCAGCGTTGAAGTTGCGAGGGACGGGGACTCCTACGAGCAGTACATC. The encoded protein is CSVEVARDGDSYEQYI.

This chain links TRBV20-1 with TRBJ2-6; TRBD1 matches at 8 bases. The CDR3 length is 16 residues. Per germline, CDR1 DFQATT and CDR2 SNEGSKA (reference sequence). J was trimmed by 3 bases and V by 4 bases; bases with no gene match: 8. CDR3 sequence: CSAISGGASGANVLTF. The DNA of the CDR3 is TGCAGTGCTATTTCAGGGGGCGCGAGTGGGGCCAACGTCCTGACTTTC.

This clonotype was detected ten times or more. The rearrangement uses TRBV4-1 and TRBJ2-7; D tentatively reads TRBD1 or TRBD2 (5 bases each). Trimming left V 1 base short and J 2 bases short, with 9 bases between. The CDR3 length is 14 residues. CDR1 is MGHRA and CDR2 is YSYEKL in the germline V gene. In nucleotides, the CDR3 is TGCGCCAGCAGCCAAGTTGAGGGACCCTACGAGCAGTACTTC. It codes for CASSQVEGPYEQYF.

At least ten counts were recorded for this clonotype. The rearrangement links TRBV9 to TRBJ2-2; unclear D gene. CDR1 and CDR2 (germline): SGDLS, YYNGEE. The CDR3 length is 15 residues. With 4 bases removed from V and 2 bases from J, the gap between germline ends came to 12 bases. The CDR3 loop is CASSPRSDNTGELFF. The CDR3 DNA reads as TGTGCCAGCAGCCCTAGATCTGATAACACCGGGGAGCTGTTTTTT.

In this sample, this clonotype turned up many times. V is TRBV5-4 and J is TRBJ2-4, with D hard to call. The CDR3 covers 17 residues. The germline CDR1 and CDR2 sequences are SGHNT and YYREEE (reference sequence). Trimming took 2 bases from V and 0 from J, leaving 15 bases between them. As DNA, the CDR3 is TGTGCCAGCAGCTTTAAGACGGCTATCGGAGCCAAAAACATTCAGTACTTC. Protein product: CASSFKTAIGAKNIQYF.

In its sample, this clonotype was seen many times. The chain has TRBV6-5 and TRBJ2-3, with D unclear. V was trimmed by 2 bases and J by 0 bases, leaving 6 bases between them. Germline-derived CDR1 and CDR2 are MNHEY and SVGAGI. The CDR3 spans 14 residues. The CDR3 DNA reads as TGTGCCAGCAGTTACAGACCGAGCACAGATACGCAGTATTTT. Protein: CASSYRPSTDTQYF.

This clonotype came up many times. This sequence joins TRBV27 and TRBJ1-2, with 9 bases that match TRBD1. This CDR3 has 16 amino acids. The junction had 11 bases not matched to a gene; V was cut back by 5 bases and J by 4 bases. The V gene's germline CDR1 is MNHEY and CDR2 SMNVEV (reference sequence). For the CDR3, the DNA is TGTGCCAGCAGTGTCAAAACTCCGGGACAGGGCTATGGCTACACCTTC. This translates into CASSVKTPGQGYGYTF.

Concerning this clonotype itself: A read error may account for a junction end that differs from germline. CDR3 in amino acids: CASSPHDRGNQPQNF. Here the CDR3 DNA reads TGTGCCAGCAGTCCCCACGACCGGGGGAATCAGCCCCAGAATTTT. The chain recombines TRBV6-2 or TRBV6-3 with TRBJ1-5; weak D call: TRBD1 (5 bases). CDR3 length equals 15 residues. Germline assignment: CDR1 MNHEY and CDR2 SVGEGT.

This clonotype was found many times. V is TRBV20-1 and J is TRBJ1-1, with D perhaps TRBD1 (6 bases). Germline CDR1 is DFQATT and CDR2 is SNEGSKA (reference sequence). V lost 3 bases to trimming and J lost 1 base, with 12 bases between them. The CDR3 consists of 14 residues. The CDR3 DNA reads as TGCAGTGCTAGGGAGACAGGCCCGAACACTGAAGCTTTCTTT. This sequence encodes CSARETGPNTEAFF.

This clonotype was recorded many times. The chain employs TRBV6-5 and TRBJ2-1; D remains unclear. Trimming shortened V by 0 bases and J by 0 bases, and 9 bases separated the two germline ends. The length of the CDR3 is 16 residues. Germline CDR1 and CDR2: MNHEY and SVGAGI. The CDR3, as DNA: TGTGCCAGCAGTTACTCGGGCTACAGCTCCTACAATGAGCAGTTCTTC. Translating gives CASSYSGYSSYNEQFF.

This clonotype was seen many times. The genes are TRBV18 and TRBJ2-6; 9 bases are shared with TRBD1. This CDR3 region has 17 residues. V trimming: 0 bases; J trimming: 4 bases; junction bases outside the gene matches: 4. In germline, CDR1 is KGHSH, CDR2 LQKENI. The CDR3 reads CASSPPDRGAGANVLTF. The CDR3 coding sequence is TGTGCCAGCTCACCACCGGACAGGGGAGCGGGGGCCAACGTCCTGACTTTC.

This clonotype was counted ten times or more. This chain's CDR3 is CSARDSSASPHEQFF. For the CDR3, the DNA is TGCAGTGCTAGAGATTCTTCGGCTAGTCCCCATGAGCAGTTCTTC. The rearrangement uses TRBV20-1 and TRBJ2-1; D unclear. Trimming took 0 bases from V and 8 from J, leaving 17 bases between them. The CDR3 loop spans 15 amino acids. Germline V gene sequence: CDR1 DFQATT, CDR2 SNEGSKA (reference sequence).

This clonotype appeared many times. The chain recombines TRBV5-1 with TRBJ1-1; D is possibly TRBD1 (6 bases). The CDR3 runs 14 residues. CDR1 SGHRS and CDR2 YFSETQ come from the germline V gene. Trimming removed 4 bases at V and 4 bases at J, with 14 bases between. CDR3 residues: CASSSQGTTTEAFF. For the CDR3, the DNA is TGCGCCAGCAGCAGTCAGGGGACTACCACTGAAGCTTTCTTT.

This clonotype was counted only a few times. At one boundary the junction diverges from the germline segment, which might be a read error. The V gene is TRBV5-1, the J gene TRBJ1-6; 7 nucleotides line up with TRBD1. Germline V gene lookup returns CDR1 SGHRS and CDR2 YFSETQ. This CDR3 is built from 19 residues. DNA for the CDR3: TGCGCCAGCAGCGTACGACAGGGATCTCAAGGCTCCTATAATTCACCCCTCCGCTTT. Its translation: CASSVRQGSQGSYNSPLRF.

Note on this clonotype: A read error may explain this, as a much larger clone is one base away. In nucleotides, the CDR3 is TGTGCCAGCAGCTTATCAGGGGGCGACATTCAGAACTTC. It yields the protein CASSLSGGDIQNF. V gene TRBV7-3 combines with J gene TRBJ2-4; 8 bases are a match to TRBD1. CDR1 and CDR2 from the germline V gene are SGHTA and FQGTGA. The CDR3 runs to 13 residues.

This clonotype was seen at least ten times. V gene TRBV20-1 combines with J gene TRBJ1-5; D gene ambiguous. CDR3 length: 13 residues. Germline V gene lookup returns CDR1 DFQATT and CDR2 SNEGSKA (reference sequence). Trimming removed 1 base from V and 4 bases from J, with 8 bases in between. Written as DNA, the CDR3 is TGCAGTGCTAGAGTCCAGGAGAATCAGCCCCAGCATTTT. It specifies CSARVQENQPQHF.

This clonotype was picked up many times. V and J are TRBV27 and TRBJ2-7, with D tentatively TRBD2 (5 bases). Germline values: CDR1 MNHEY, CDR2 SMNVEV (reference sequence). This CDR3 is built from 13 residues. Trimming removed 5 bases from V and 3 bases from J, with 11 bases in between. The CDR3 DNA is TGTGCCAGCAGTCTCGGACTGAACTACGAGCAGTACTTC. Amino acids: CASSLGLNYEQYF.